This T cell receptor (beta chain) comes out of a study of T cells after yellow fever vaccination. The wider study: For low cell numbers, libraries were made with SMART-Seq v4 Ultra Low Input.

With respect to this clonotype: Its antigen is not known.

Findings of the study overall: Weaker in magnitude, the secondary response showed a faster peak on day 5 versus 15.

By 5'RACE template switching, TCR cDNA was produced, with a universal primer site and UMIs added in the process. TCRdb used MiXCR to reprocess the 5' RACE reads, holding one entry per CDR3 protein. The table records hundreds of thousands of distinct CDR3 sequences, less than 15% of them present only once. This clonotype was obtained from a man younger than 40 who received the YFV17D yellow fever vaccine. The sample consisted of PBMCs, taken on the day of the yellow fever booster vaccination.

The DNA for the CDR3 is TGTGCCAGCAGCTCCGACGGTTGGCAGCCCCAGCATTTT. Amino acids: CASSSDGWQPQHF. This chain connects TRBV5-5 to TRBJ1-5; D not resolved. The CDR3 is 13 residues long. Germline V CDR1 and CDR2: SGHKS, YYEKEE (reference sequence). V lost 3 bases to trimming and J lost 7 bases, with 11 bases between them.